The clone carrying this TCR beta chain was observed once. TCRdb keeps only in-frame clones here, not all; method: immunoSEQ multiplex PCR. The sample includes some 700,000 clones, about 92% of them seen just once. These data belong to a study of shared clonotypes between healthy human individuals. CDR1 SGHVS and CDR2 FQNEAQ come from the germline V gene. The CDR3 has 17 amino acids. V shed 5 bases and J 0 bases; nucleotides not matched to a gene: 10. This receptor was obtained from a man between 18 and 29 years old in good health. Some clones in this sample may be carry-over from other donors' samples. Sequenced: memory CD8+ T cells from PBMCs. Subset described: CD45RO+ cells pooled with CCR7-negative TemRA cells. V and J are TRBV7-8 and TRBJ1-5; 7 bases fit TRBD1. In DNA, the CDR3 is TGTGCCAGCAGCCCAGACAGGGAATTTGTTAGCAATCAGCCCCAGCATTTT. Translated: CASSPDREFVSNQPQHF.